A single sample is the source of the 8 T cell receptor beta chains below, sequenced in a study of shared clonotypes between healthy human individuals. Sequencing used immunoSEQ multiplex PCR; TCRdb keeps in-frame clones, though not all of them. The table lists 1,400,000 or so clones, approximately 98.5% of them singletons. Sequencing input: naive CD4+ T cells sorted from blood. Documented subset: CD45RA+ positively selected. The origin of the receptors is a man aged 30 to 45 in good health.

The chain joins TRBV5-1 to TRBJ2-3, with no clear D. This CDR3 region has 16 residues. V gave up 0 bases and J gave up 0 bases, with 11 bases separating them. The germline V gene has CDR1 SGHRS and CDR2 YFSETQ. In nucleotides, the CDR3 is TGCGCCAGCAGCTTGGGCCCCAGCTCTAGCACAGATACGCAGTATTTT. This translates into CASSLGPSSSTDTQYF.

This chain connects TRBV4-1 to TRBJ2-7; D is possibly TRBD1 or TRBD2 (5 bases each). The germline V gene encodes CDR1 MGHRA and CDR2 YSYEKL. V was shortened by 0 bases and J by 2 bases, with 11 bases between the two germline ends. CDR3 size: 15 residues. The CDR3 DNA reads as TGCGCCAGCAGCCAAGAATATCGGGGACCCTACGAGCAGTACTTC. Translating it yields CASSQEYRGPYEQYF.

This clone was recorded once. The CDR3 spells CASSIGLQGGTEAFF. CDR3 bases: TGTGCCAGTAGTATCGGGCTACAGGGAGGAACTGAAGCTTTCTTT. V is TRBV19 and J is TRBJ1-1, with a tentative D call TRBD1 (6 bases). The germline V gene encodes CDR1 LNHDA and CDR2 SQIVND (reference sequence). The CDR3 runs to 15 residues. V gave up 3 bases and J gave up 5 bases, with 16 bases separating them.

J is TRBJ1-5 and V is TRBV27; possibly TRBD1 for D (5 bases). The CDR3 spans 12 residues. Trimming took off 6 bases at V and 7 bases at J, with 10 bases between the two ends. Germline V lookup: CDR1 MNHEY, CDR2 SMNVEV (reference sequence). The chain's CDR3 is CASRHPGQPQHF. CDR3 bases: TGTGCCAGCAGACACCCAGGGCAGCCCCAGCATTTT.

The chain recombines TRBV10-1 with TRBJ2-7; TRBD2 agrees at 8 bases. Germline values: CDR1 WNHNN, CDR2 SYGVQD (reference sequence). There are 14 residues in the CDR3. J lost 2 bases, V lost 6 bases, and 6 bases had no gene match. This CDR3 reads CASSKREKAYEQYF. As DNA, the CDR3 is TGCGCCAGCAGCAAGCGGGAGAAAGCCTACGAGCAGTACTTC.

This clone was seen a single time. The rearrangement links TRBV18 to TRBJ1-5; the match to TRBD1 covers 7 bases. Germline CDR1 KGHSH, CDR2 LQKENI. The CDR3 totals 14 residues. Unmatched junction bases numbered 9, after V lost 8 bases and J lost 5 bases. CDR3 DNA sequence: TGTGCCAGCCCAGAAACAGGGGCCCATCAGCCCCAGCATTTT. Encoded protein: CASPETGAHQPQHF.

This clone showed up just once. The chain has TRBV2 and TRBJ2-3; weak D call: TRBD1 (6 bases). The CDR3 runs to 13 residues. Germline lookup yields CDR1 SNHLY and CDR2 FYNNEI. The germline V and J ends were trimmed by 5 bases and 5 bases, with 11 bases remaining between them. This CDR3 is CASSSTRGDTQYF. In nucleotides, the CDR3 is TGTGCCAGCAGTTCAACCAGGGGAGATACGCAGTATTTT.

The chain couples TRBV18 to TRBJ2-7; D gene unclear. In germline, CDR1 is KGHSH, CDR2 LQKENI. Deletions cut 2 bases from V and 3 bases from J, with 14 bases between. The CDR3 contains 15 residues. The DNA for the CDR3 is TGTGCCAGCTCACCAGCTCAGTTAGGTGGCTACGAGCAGTACTTC. Amino acids: CASSPAQLGGYEQYF.